This TCR beta chain came from a study of T cell responses to AZD1222 COVID-19 vaccine. Study-wide background: Second-dose intervals near 4 or 12 weeks were combined. Overall study results and limits: Researchers took repertoire samples only after the peak T cell response had come.

Concerning this clone itself: What it binds is not known. In the same sample, other DNA sequences code for this CDR3.

Profiled with immunoSEQ multiplex PCR; TCRdb holds only in-frame clones, not every one. The profile shows approximately 190,000 clones, 85% to 95% of them singletons. The CDR3 contains 14 residues. Germline V gene lookup returns CDR1 SGHTA and CDR2 FQGNSA. Trimming pared 2 bases from V and 3 bases from J, leaving 10 bases between. Sequenced here: peripheral blood, sampled on day 0 of AZD1222 vaccination. This chain links TRBV7-2 with TRBJ1-1; D is undetermined. This receptor was taken from an adult in good health. The CDR3: CASSLRVRDTEAFF. The DNA for the CDR3 is TGTGCCAGCAGCTTAAGGGTACGAGACACTGAAGCTTTCTTT.